This is a list of T cell receptor beta chains from one sample in a study of OX40 agonist ivuxolimab in advanced cancers. TCRdb's table, derived via immunoSEQ multiplex PCR, lists solely in-frame clones and lacks some. Of tens of thousands of clones listed, around four fifths were seen once; the top ten hold 2.8%. The specimen was CD4+ or CD8+ T cells sorted from blood, collected in a trial of the OX40 agonist ivuxolimab. Receptor source: an adult with an advanced solid tumor such as melanoma, head and neck, liver or kidney cancer. CDR3s include the opening cysteine and the closing phenylalanine or tryptophan. The D gene is left open where the match is weak. Part of the rows lack a size; the others show once, few, many or a class for expanded clones.

v_call	j_call	clone_size	d_call	cdr3_aa	cdr3_nt
TRBV5-1	TRBJ2-7	few	TRBD2	CASSLTSGGYEQYF	TGCGCCAGCAGCTTGACTAGCGGGGGGTACGAGCAGTACTTC
TRBV5-1	TRBJ2-4	NA	TRBD1	CASSWQGEAIQYF	TGCGCCAGCAGCTGGCAGGGGGAAGCCATTCAGTACTTC
TRBV21-1	TRBJ1-4	NA	NA	CASTTGDFRTTNEKLFF	TGTGCCAGCACCACCGGCGACTTCAGAACAACTAATGAAAAACTGTTTTTT
TRBV18	TRBJ1-4	NA	TRBD1	CASSPMDRAYEKLFF	TGTGCCAGCTCACCTATGGACAGGGCATATGAAAAACTGTTTTTT
TRBV7-9	TRBJ2-3	many	NA	CASSLGQARSTDTQYF	TGTGCCAGCAGCTTAGGTCAGGCGCGAAGCACAGATACGCAGTATTTT
TRBV4-2	TRBJ2-3	NA	TRBD2	CASSQDWGLAGQDTQYF	TGTGCCAGCAGCCAAGATTGGGGGCTAGCGGGCCAAGATACGCAGTATTTT
TRBV27	TRBJ1-5	NA	NA	CASSTRQASGPQHF	TGTGCCAGCAGTACTCGACAGGCCTCAGGGCCCCAGCATTTT
TRBV18	TRBJ2-3	NA	NA	CASSAPRGSGDTQYF	TGTGCCAGCTCAGCCCCCAGGGGCTCGGGAGATACGCAGTATTTT
TRBV6-1	TRBJ2-7	few	TRBD1	CAGETGGSGEQYF	TGTGCCGGAGAGACAGGGGGCTCTGGCGAGCAGTACTTC
TRBV19	TRBJ1-3	NA	TRBD1	CASSITGVSGNTIYF	TGTGCCAGTAGTATTACAGGGGTATCTGGAAACACCATATATTTT
TRBV11-3	TRBJ2-7	once	TRBD1	CASRRQGGGYEQYF	TGTGCCAGCAGAAGACAGGGGGGGGGATACGAGCAGTACTTC
TRBV2	TRBJ2-7	NA	NA	CASSAEGKTSPYF	TGTGCCAGCAGCGCGGAGGGGAAGACTTCCCCTTACTTC
TRBV2	TRBJ2-4	once	NA	CASSAGPAIQYF	TGTGCCAGCAGTGCGGGACCCGCCATTCAGTACTTC
TRBV13	TRBJ1-1	NA	NA	CASSLIGSQGKAFF	TGTGCCAGCAGCTTAATAGGTTCGCAGGGCAAAGCTTTCTTT
TRBV7-3	TRBJ2-2	NA	NA	CASSLSETGELFF	TGTGCCAGCAGCTTATCAGAAACCGGGGAGCTGTTTTTT
TRBV5-4	TRBJ2-7	NA	NA	CASSRPGQTYEQYF	TGTGCCAGCAGTCGTCCGGGACAAACCTACGAGCAGTACTTC
TRBV7-6	TRBJ1-1	NA	NA	CASSPEPAFDRTEAFF	TGTGCCAGCAGCCCAGAACCTGCTTTCGACCGCACTGAAGCTTTCTTT
TRBV29-1	TRBJ1-5	NA	NA	CSVGPSGDQPQHF	TGCAGCGTTGGACCGTCAGGCGATCAGCCCCAGCATTTT
TRBV5-5	TRBJ2-5	NA	NA	CASSLAPRGNQETQYF	TGTGCCAGCAGCTTGGCCCCTCGCGGCAACCAAGAGACCCAGTACTTC
TRBV19	TRBJ1-1	NA	NA	CASQLKGLETEAFF	TGTGCCAGCCAACTCAAGGGGCTTGAGACTGAAGCTTTCTTT
TRBV11-3	TRBJ1-1	NA	NA	CASSRLRQANTEAFF	TGTGCCAGCAGCCGCCTTAGGCAGGCGAACACTGAAGCTTTCTTT
TRBV6-1	TRBJ2-2	NA	TRBD2	CASSEAPGLAAGELFF	TGTGCCAGCAGTGAAGCGCCGGGACTAGCGGCCGGGGAGCTGTTTTTT
TRBV5-1	TRBJ1-1	NA	TRBD1	CASLQGPTNTEAFF	TGCGCCAGCCTACAGGGGCCGACGAACACTGAAGCTTTCTTT
TRBV2	TRBJ2-7	NA	NA	CAGVRAGTYEQYF	TGTGCCGGCGTCCGGGCAGGGACCTACGAGCAGTACTTC
TRBV6-1	TRBJ1-5	once	NA	CASSEATGTSNQPQHF	TGTGCCAGCAGTGAAGCGACCGGGACCAGCAATCAGCCCCAGCATTTT
TRBV6-1	TRBJ1-2	NA	TRBD1	CASTVGQGDGYTF	TGTGCCAGCACGGTGGGACAGGGGGATGGCTACACCTTC
TRBV4-3	TRBJ1-2	NA	NA	CASSQGGTHYGYTF	TGCGCCAGCAGCCAAGGCGGGACCCACTATGGATACACCTTC
TRBV27	TRBJ2-5	NA	TRBD1	CASSGTGLETQYF	TGTGCCAGCAGTGGGACAGGGCTGGAGACCCAGTACTTC
TRBV5-6	TRBJ1-2	NA	TRBD1	CASSYWFRGRVKGYTF	TGTGCCAGCAGCTACTGGTTCAGGGGGCGCGTGAAAGGCTACACCTTC
TRBV5-8	TRBJ2-7	NA	NA	CASSLGDNF	TGTGCCAGCAGCTTGGGCGACAACTTC
TRBV11-2	TRBJ2-2	once	NA	CASSSGRTPTGELFF	TGTGCCAGCAGCTCCGGACGGACGCCCACCGGGGAGCTGTTTTTT
TRBV27	TRBJ2-7	once	NA	CASSLYLGGAYEQYF	TGTGCCAGCAGTTTATACCTTGGGGGAGCGTACGAGCAGTACTTC
TRBV27	TRBJ1-2	NA	NA	CASAREGTLNYGYTF	TGTGCCAGCGCCCGGGAGGGGACCCTTAACTATGGCTACACCTTC
TRBV14	TRBJ1-1	NA	NA	CASSQVGGGNTEAFF	TGTGCCAGCAGCCAAGTGGGTGGGGGCAACACTGAAGCTTTCTTT
TRBV11-1	TRBJ2-7	NA	NA	CASSLITGEQYF	TGTGCCAGCAGCTTGATCACTGGCGAGCAGTACTTC
TRBV28	TRBJ2-7	NA	TRBD1	CASGTGGPYEQYF	TGTGCCAGCGGGACAGGGGGACCCTACGAGCAGTACTTC
TRBV9	TRBJ1-4	NA	TRBD1	CASSLRTGGFSNEKLFF	TGTGCCAGCAGCCTCAGGACAGGGGGCTTTAGTAATGAAAAACTGTTTTTT
TRBV19	TRBJ2-6	NA	TRBD1	CASRGQNSGANVLTF	TGTGCCAGTAGGGGACAGAACTCTGGGGCCAACGTCCTGACTTTC
TRBV5-1	TRBJ2-2	NA	NA	CASSPGNTGELFF	TGCGCCAGCAGTCCCGGGAACACCGGGGAGCTGTTTTTT
TRBV7-2	TRBJ2-3	NA	NA	CASSLVGVDTQYF	TGTGCCAGCAGCTTAGTTGGGGTAGATACGCAGTATTTT